Each of the 27 T cell receptor beta chains below was sequenced from the same sample in a study of CD8 T cells in ankylosing spondylitis (TCRdb year 2017). The receptor library was made with 5' RACE. The sequencing machine was an Illumina HiSeq 2500. The public reads were reanalyzed by TCRdb: fastp trimming at Q25, MiXCR alignment, in-frame beta chains only. Each record represents a unique CDR3 protein, reported with the most common genes and DNA among its rows. This sample comprises around 300,000 distinct CDR3 sequences, approximately 10% of them detected only once. Roughly 9% of the sample is in the top ten clones. The source material was blood, either unsorted or a sorted T cell fraction (not recorded which). These receptor sequences come from a female donor with ankylosing spondylitis or in good health (not recorded which).

This chain joins TRBV7-2 and TRBJ2-6, with D unresolved. The germline V gene has CDR1 SGHTA and CDR2 FQGNSA. This CDR3 comprises 14 residues. The V end lost 5 bases, the J end lost 0 bases, and 5 bases lay between the germline ends. In DNA form, the CDR3 reads TGTGCCAGCAGCGGGAACTCTGGGGCCAACGTCCTGACTTTC. Residues: CASSGNSGANVLTF.

This clonotype was picked up many times. V and J are TRBV5-1 and TRBJ2-1; D is undetermined. Trimming stripped 2 bases from V and 5 bases from J, with 8 bases between. From germline, CDR1 is SGHRS and CDR2 YFSETQ. This CDR3 has 13 residues. For the CDR3, the DNA is TGCGCCAGCAGCTTCGAATTTAACAATGAGCAGTTCTTC. Its translation: CASSFEFNNEQFF.

This clonotype appeared many times. The chain recombines TRBV7-8 with TRBJ1-5; D is perhaps TRBD1 (5 bases). CDR1 and CDR2 from the germline V gene are SGHVS and FQNEAQ. V shed 0 bases and J shed 0 bases, with 9 bases lying between them. The CDR3 sequence is 16 residues long. The CDR3 loop reads CASSLAAGRSNQPQHF. CDR3 bases: TGTGCCAGCAGCTTAGCGGCAGGGCGTAGCAATCAGCCCCAGCATTTT. Combining the CDR3 with reference TRBV7-8 and TRBJ1-5 gives the whole variable domain GAGVSQSPRYKVAKRGQDVALRCDPISGHVSLFWYQQALGQGPEFLTYFQNEAQLDKSGLPSDRFFAERPEGSVSTLKIQRTQQEDSAVYLCASSLAAGRSNQPQHFGDGTRLSIL.

This clonotype was seen many times. The chain couples TRBV12-3 or TRBV12-4 to TRBJ2-3; 11 nucleotides align to TRBD2. V gave up 5 bases and J gave up 4 bases; unmatched junction bases: 8. The CDR3 extends over 16 amino acids. CDR3 coding DNA: TGTGCCAGCAGTCTTAGACTAGCGGGAATGGCAGATACGCAGTATTTT. This translates into CASSLRLAGMADTQYF.

This clonotype came up many times. V is TRBV12-3 or TRBV12-4 and J is TRBJ2-7, with D perhaps assigned TRBD1 or TRBD2 (5 bases each). The V and J ends lost 7 bases and 0 bases respectively, with 19 bases between them. This CDR3 is built from 16 residues. CDR3 sequence: CASTSTGTQASYEQYF. CDR3 in DNA: TGTGCCAGCACTTCAACTGGGACCCAAGCCTCCTACGAGCAGTACTTC.

The V gene is TRBV11-3, the J gene TRBJ2-1; D not resolved. V lost 1 base and J lost 0, with 4 bases in between. Per germline, CDR1 SGHNT and CDR2 YENEEA. This CDR3 comprises 14 residues. For the CDR3, the DNA is TGTGCCAGCAGCTTAGCCGCCTCCTACAATGAGCAGTTCTTC. Amino acid sequence: CASSLAASYNEQFF.

This clonotype was counted only a few times. The chain combines TRBV6-1 with TRBJ2-1; TRBD2 agrees at 11 bases. In germline, CDR1 is MNHNS, CDR2 SASEGT. CDR3 length equals 15 residues. V lost 0 bases to trimming and J lost 6 bases; unmatched junction nucleotides: 1. CDR3 nucleotide sequence: TGTGCCAGCAGTGAAGCTAGCGGGGGGGCCAATGAGCAGTTCTTC. Residues: CASSEASGGANEQFF.

This clonotype was counted at least ten times. This chain connects TRBV4-1 to TRBJ1-1, with a tentative D call TRBD1 (5 bases). With 5 bases removed from V and 0 bases from J, the gap between germline ends came to 10 bases. The CDR3 is 14 amino acids. CDR1 is MGHRA, CDR2 YSYEKL, per germline. The CDR3 DNA is TGCGCCAGCAGCTGGGGACGGATGAACACTGAAGCTTTCTTT. Residues: CASSWGRMNTEAFF.

This clonotype was detected ten times or more. The rearrangement links TRBV6-5 to TRBJ1-5; no definite D call. Trimming cost V 0 bases and J 2 bases, with 8 bases left between them. The CDR3 totals 15 residues. Germline assignment: CDR1 MNHEY and CDR2 SVGAGI. The CDR3 spells CASSYSGVGNQPQHF. CDR3 DNA sequence: TGTGCCAGCAGTTACTCCGGGGTGGGCAATCAGCCCCAGCATTTT.

This sequence joins TRBV4-3 and TRBJ1-6; D unclear. This CDR3 has 19 residues. V was pared by 0 bases and J by 0 bases, with 15 bases between. From germline, CDR1 is LGHNA and CDR2 YSLEER. The CDR3 sequence: CASSQERSDWSSYNSPLHF. DNA for the CDR3: TGCGCCAGCAGCCAAGAAAGAAGCGACTGGAGCTCCTATAATTCACCCCTCCACTTT.

This chain connects TRBV5-1 to TRBJ2-1; D is undetermined. Per the germline V gene, CDR1 is SGHRS and CDR2 is YFSETQ. V lost 1 base and J lost 0, with 14 bases in between. This CDR3 contains 17 residues. The CDR3 reads CASSLFLARSSYNEQFF. CDR3 bases: TGCGCCAGCAGCTTGTTCTTAGCACGGAGCTCCTACAATGAGCAGTTCTTC.

The sample holds many counts of this clonotype. The chain joins TRBV28 to TRBJ2-5, with D possibly matching TRBD1 (6 bases). Trimming took 2 bases from V and 1 from J, leaving 17 bases between them. CDR1 is MDHEN and CDR2 is SYDVKM in the germline V gene. This CDR3 has 17 residues. DNA for the CDR3: TGTGCCAGCAGTTTAACAGGGTCTTGGCTAGGCCAAGAGACCCAGTACTTC. Translation: CASSLTGSWLGQETQYF.

This chain links TRBV10-3 with TRBJ2-7, with 9 bases identical to TRBD2. Trimming removed 11 bases from V and 1 base from J; junction bases left unmatched: 21. CDR3 length: 18 residues. From germline, CDR1 is ENHRY and CDR2 SYGVKD. DNA of the CDR3: TGTGCCCCCGTCTTTACTAGCGGGCGCAGAGGAAATTCCTACGAGCAGTACTTC. Protein product: CAPVFTSGRRGNSYEQYF.

This clonotype was observed many times. The chain recombines TRBV5-1 with TRBJ2-2; TRBD1 might be the D (6 bases). The germline V gene encodes CDR1 SGHRS and CDR2 YFSETQ. V lost 4 bases and J lost 0, with 10 bases in between. The CDR3 length is 15 residues. The CDR3 loop is CASSPGQSNTGELFF. CDR3 coding DNA: TGCGCCAGCAGCCCTGGACAGTCGAACACCGGGGAGCTGTTTTTT.

There are a few counts of this clonotype. The V and J genes are TRBV5-1 and TRBJ1-2; possible D gene TRBD1, 5 bases. The CDR3 sequence is 15 residues long. CDR1 and CDR2 from the germline V gene are SGHRS and YFSETQ. Trimming pared 0 bases from V and 1 base from J, leaving 10 bases between. CDR3 sequence: CASSLGGRDNYGYTF. The CDR3 coding sequence is TGCGCCAGCAGCTTGGGGGGCAGGGATAACTATGGCTACACCTTC. Supplemented by reference TRBV5-1 and TRBJ1-2, the full variable domain reads KAGVTQTPRYLIKTRGQQVTLSCSPISGHRSVSWYQQTPGQGLQFLFEYFSETQRNKGNFPGRFSGRQFSNSRSEMNVSTLELGDSALYLCASSLGGRDNYGYTFGSGTRLTVV.

In this sample, this clonotype turned up many times. The chain employs TRBV5-1 and TRBJ1-1; unclear D gene. The V gene's germline CDR1 is SGHRS and CDR2 YFSETQ. The length of the CDR3 is 15 residues. The germline V and J ends were trimmed by 5 bases and 7 bases, with 21 bases remaining between them. The CDR3 spells CASRRGPTRTDEAFF. The CDR3 nucleotides are TGCGCCAGCAGAAGAGGGCCGACCCGGACCGATGAAGCTTTCTTT.

This clonotype was seen at least ten times. The rearrangement joins TRBV12-3 or TRBV12-4 to TRBJ2-1, with 8 positions matching TRBD1. This CDR3 comprises 15 residues. Trimming took 6 bases from V and 4 from J; bases not matched to a gene: 8. The CDR3 spells CASRTGDRSYNEQFF. CDR3 DNA: TGTGCCAGCAGAACTGGGGACAGGTCTTACAATGAGCAGTTCTTC.

In this sample, this clonotype turned up many times. As DNA, the CDR3 is TGCAGTGGGCTAAGTGGGTCACCCTACGAGCAGTACTTC. Translated, it gives CSGLSGSPYEQYF. The chain links TRBV20-1 to TRBJ2-7; D gene unclear. V was shortened by 7 bases and J by 2 bases, with 15 bases between the two germline ends. Per germline, CDR1 DFQATT and CDR2 SNEGSKA (reference sequence). CDR3 length: 13 amino acids.

This clonotype showed up just a few times. The J gene is TRBJ1-3, the V gene TRBV29-1; D call uncertain. The CDR3 covers 13 residues. The V and J ends lost 6 bases and 3 bases respectively, with 12 bases between them. Germline V CDR1 and CDR2: SQVTM, ANQGSEA. This CDR3 is CSVSHLDGNTIYF. The CDR3 nucleotides are TGCAGCGTGAGCCACTTGGATGGAAACACCATATATTTT.

This clonotype occurred many times. The chain has TRBV12-3 or TRBV12-4 and TRBJ1-3; 8 nucleotides agree with TRBD1. V dropped 6 bases and J dropped 1; count of bases not matched to a gene: 11. This CDR3 comprises 17 residues. Here the CDR3 reads CASSVARTGLSGNTIYF. In nucleotides, the CDR3 is TGTGCCAGCAGCGTAGCGAGGACAGGGCTTTCTGGAAACACCATATATTTT.

The rearrangement links TRBV20-1 to TRBJ2-1, with D possibly matching TRBD2 (5 bases). The CDR3 extends over 15 amino acids. Trimming stripped 1 base from V and 7 bases from J, with 17 bases between. Looked up from germline, CDR1 is DFQATT and CDR2 is SNEGSKA (reference sequence). CDR3 sequence: CSARGRWRLANEQFF. CDR3 bases: TGCAGTGCTAGAGGACGTTGGCGGCTAGCTAATGAGCAGTTCTTC.

The table lists this clonotype with many counts. The chain uses TRBV10-3 and TRBJ1-2; D is possibly TRBD1 (5 bases). The CDR3 covers 16 residues. Germline CDR1 reads ENHRY; CDR2 reads SYGVKD. The V gene lost 2 bases and the J gene lost 4 bases, with 17 bases spanning the gap. CDR3 sequence: CAISEERTGVGYGYTF. The CDR3 nucleotides read TGTGCCATCAGTGAGGAACGAACAGGAGTGGGCTATGGCTACACCTTC.

This clonotype showed up many times. The rearrangement joins TRBV5-1 to TRBJ2-6, with a tentative D call TRBD1 (5 bases). Germline V gene lookup returns CDR1 SGHRS and CDR2 YFSETQ. This CDR3 is built from 15 residues. Trimming removed 2 bases at V and 1 base at J, with 7 bases between. Here the CDR3 DNA reads TGCGCCAGCAGCTTCAGGGCTTCTGGGGCCAACGTCCTGACTTTC. Its protein product is CASSFRASGANVLTF.

V and J are TRBV20-1 and TRBJ2-1, with 15 positions matching TRBD2. Looked up from germline, CDR1 is DFQATT and CDR2 is SNEGSKA (reference sequence). This CDR3 has 15 amino acids. V trimming: 5 bases; J trimming: 12 bases; junction bases outside the gene matches: 11. CDR3 in DNA: TGCAGTGCTGCCCCCGGGACTAGCGGGGGGTTGGGGCAGTTCTTC. This encodes CSAAPGTSGGLGQFF.

The genes are TRBV20-1 and TRBJ2-7, with 7 bases identical to TRBD2. Germline trimming cut 5 bases from V and 8 bases from J; bases unmatched to any gene: 9. Germline loops: CDR1 DFQATT, CDR2 SNEGSKA (reference sequence). This CDR3 is built from 12 residues. The CDR3 DNA follows: TGCAGTGCTTGGGCGGGAGTGGGAAAGCAGTACTTC. It yields the protein CSAWAGVGKQYF.

There are a few counts of this clonotype. The chain is built from TRBV7-2 and TRBJ2-1; TRBD2 agrees at 12 bases. CDR1 is SGHTA and CDR2 is FQGNSA in the germline V gene. The CDR3 is 17 amino acids. J gave up 7 bases and V 2 bases, and 9 bases lay outside the gene matches. As DNA, the CDR3 is TGTGCCAGCAGCTTAAGGCTAGCGGGAGGGGGTAGGAATGAGCAGTTCTTC. Translation: CASSLRLAGGGRNEQFF.

This clonotype showed up many times. This chain links TRBV20-1 with TRBJ1-4; D uncertain. V was trimmed by 5 bases and J by 2 bases, leaving 9 bases between them. The germline gives CDR1 DFQATT, CDR2 SNEGSKA (reference sequence). The CDR3 runs 13 residues. The CDR3 loop reads CSAAPVTNEKLFF. CDR3 in DNA: TGCAGTGCTGCCCCCGTGACTAATGAAAAACTGTTTTTT.